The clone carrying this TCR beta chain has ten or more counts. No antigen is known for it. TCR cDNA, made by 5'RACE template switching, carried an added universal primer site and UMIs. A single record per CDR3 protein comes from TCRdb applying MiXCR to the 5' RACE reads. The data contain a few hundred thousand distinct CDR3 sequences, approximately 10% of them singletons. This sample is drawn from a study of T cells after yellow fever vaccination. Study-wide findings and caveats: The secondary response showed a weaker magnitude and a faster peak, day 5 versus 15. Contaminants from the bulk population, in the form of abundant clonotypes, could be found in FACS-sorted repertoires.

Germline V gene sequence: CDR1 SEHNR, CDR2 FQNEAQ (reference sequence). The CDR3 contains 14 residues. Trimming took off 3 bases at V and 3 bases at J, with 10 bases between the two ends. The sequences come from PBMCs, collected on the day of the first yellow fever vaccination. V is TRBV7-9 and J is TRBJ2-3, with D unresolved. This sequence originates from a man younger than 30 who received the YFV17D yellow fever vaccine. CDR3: CASSFGDQTDTQYF. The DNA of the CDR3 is TGTGCCAGCAGCTTCGGCGACCAAACAGATACGCAGTATTTT.